This entry concerns a single T cell receptor beta chain. Its antigen is not known. Here immunoSEQ multiplex PCR was the method, and the copy in TCRdb shows in-frame clones only, minus some. The sample has roughly 92,000 clones, around 94% seen once. In germline, CDR1 is MNHNS, CDR2 SASEGT. This CDR3 has 14 residues. V gave up 7 bases and J gave up 1 base; unmatched junction bases: 3. The data were taken from a study of siplizumab effects on memory and regulatory T cells. Study-wide results and limits: Sequences below about 10^-5 frequency were poorly captured, and few alloreactive clones mapped to unstimulated subsets.

This sequence was found in a human donor in good health. V usage is TRBV6-1 and J usage is TRBJ2-7, with 11 bases aligning to TRBD1. Sequences were obtained from non-Treg CD4+ T cells sorted from blood. In nucleotides, the CDR3 is TGTGCCAGCACCCGGGACAGGGGGTCCTACGAGCAGTACTTC. This gives the protein CASTRDRGSYEQYF.